Following are 2 T cell receptor beta chains from one sample sequenced in a study of T cells after yellow fever vaccination. TCRdb re-derived calls from the 5' RACE reads in MiXCR, one entry per CDR3 protein. Here the sample spans 250,000 to 400,000 distinct CDR3 sequences, roughly 4.3% being singletons. Sequenced here: PBMCs, sampled 5 days after the yellow fever booster vaccination. The receptors derive from a man younger than 30 who received the YFV17D yellow fever vaccine.

This clonotype was counted between two and nine times. This chain links TRBV9 with TRBJ1-6; D remains unclear. The CDR3 contains 13 residues. CDR1 and CDR2 (germline): SGDLS, YYNGEE. V was clipped by 3 bases and J by 10 bases, with 11 bases between them. This CDR3 reads CASSDNRNSPLHF. The CDR3 region has the DNA TGTGCCAGCAGCGACAATAGGAACTCACCCCTCCACTTT.

This clonotype was detected a few times. The V call is TRBV3-1, the J call TRBJ2-7; 7 nucleotides line up with TRBD1. In germline, CDR1 is LGHDT, CDR2 YNNKEL (reference sequence). The J segment lost 2 bases and the V segment lost 3 bases, leaving 4 bases of the junction unmatched. The CDR3 sequence is 14 residues long. The chain's CDR3 is CASSQGDSTYEQYV. CDR3 coding DNA: TGTGCCAGCAGCCAGGGGGACAGCACCTACGAGCAGTACGTC.